A selection of T cell receptor beta chains follows, all from one sample in a study of shared clonotypes between healthy human individuals. The data were produced by immunoSEQ multiplex PCR, yet TCRdb's version contains in-frame clones alone and is incomplete. The profile covers around 1.4 million clones, with around 98.5% appearing a single time and roughly 0.36% taken by the ten largest. The sequenced sample consisted of naive CD4+ T cells sorted from blood. These TCRs come from a man aged 30 to 45 in good health. The CDR3 runs from the conserved cysteine through the conserved F or W. A D gene is named only where the DNA matches it firmly. Part of the rows lack a size; the others show once, few, many or a class for expanded clones.

13	TRBJ1-2	-	TRBV18	-	CASSPPLGEGYTF	TGTGCCAGCTCACCACCGTTAGGGGAAGGCTACACCTTC
18	TRBJ2-6	-	TRBV5-1	-	CASSLESGESSGANVLTF	TGCGCCAGCAGCTTGGAATCAGGAGAATCGTCTGGGGCCAACGTCCTGACTTTC
12	TRBJ1-5	-	TRBV19	-	CAGGRGNQPQHF	TGTGCCGGCGGGAGGGGCAATCAGCCCCAGCATTTT
15	TRBJ2-5	-	TRBV7-9	TRBD1	CASSLTTGTQETQYF	TGTGCCAGCAGCTTGACGACAGGGACCCAAGAGACCCAGTACTTC
15	TRBJ2-7	-	TRBV15	-	CATSRDQAGTYEQYF	TGTGCCACCAGCAGAGATCAGGCGGGAACCTACGAGCAGTACTTC
14	TRBJ1-2	-	TRBV27	-	CASSPGGENYGYTF	TGTGCCAGCAGTCCGGGGGGAGAAAACTATGGCTACACCTTC
12	TRBJ2-3	-	TRBV10-3	TRBD1	CATQGGADTQYF	TGTGCCACACAGGGGGGCGCAGATACGCAGTATTTT
15	TRBJ2-7	-	TRBV6-5	TRBD1	CASHPRGQGTYEQYF	TGTGCCAGTCATCCCCGGGGACAGGGGACCTACGAGCAGTACTTC
15	TRBJ1-2	-	TRBV29-1	TRBD1	CSVEGGRGANYGYTF	TGCAGCGTTGAAGGTGGCAGGGGGGCTAACTATGGCTACACCTTC
13	TRBJ2-3	-	TRBV7-2	TRBD2	CASSLAGGDTQYF	TGTGCCAGCAGCTTAGCGGGGGGGGATACGCAGTATTTT
16	TRBJ2-4	-	TRBV5-1	-	CASSLGQIIAKNIQYF	TGCGCCAGCAGCTTGGGACAGATTATAGCCAAAAACATTCAGTACTTC
11	TRBJ2-1	-	TRBV20-1	TRBD2	CSALGGSGQFF	TGCAGTGCCTTGGGAGGGAGTGGGCAGTTCTTC
17	TRBJ2-5	-	TRBV18	TRBD2	CASSYNRTSRAQETQYF	TGTGCCAGCTCATACAACCGGACTAGCAGGGCCCAAGAGACCCAGTACTTC
10	TRBJ1-2	-	TRBV28	-	CATFGWGYTF	TGTGCCACCTTCGGCTGGGGCTACACCTTC
12	TRBJ2-7	-	TRBV5-5	-	CASSSGMVEQYF	TGTGCCAGCAGCTCCGGGATGGTTGAGCAGTACTTC
14	TRBJ1-1	-	TRBV15	-	CATSRVGGGTEAFF	TGTGCCACCAGCAGAGTAGGGGGAGGAACTGAAGCTTTCTTT
15	TRBJ2-2	-	TRBV6-1	TRBD2	CASSVSGSITGELFF	TGTGCCAGCAGTGTTAGCGGGAGCATAACCGGGGAGCTGTTTTTT
13	TRBJ2-2	-	TRBV6-5	-	CASSRGDAGELFF	TGTGCCAGCAGTAGGGGGGACGCCGGGGAGCTGTTTTTT
16	TRBJ2-3	-	TRBV4-1	TRBD1	CASSQALRQGEDTQYF	TGCGCCAGCAGCCAAGCTTTACGACAGGGGGAGGATACGCAGTATTTT
16	TRBJ2-3	-	TRBV19	-	CASSSPGPFYTDTQYF	TGTGCCAGTAGTTCCCCAGGACCTTTTTACACAGATACGCAGTATTTT
13	TRBJ2-3	once	TRBV5-5	-	CASSLDQGDTQYF	TGTGCCAGCAGCTTGGATCAGGGAGATACGCAGTATTTT
17	TRBJ2-3	-	TRBV28	TRBD2	CASGPRSGRARTDTQYF	TGTGCCAGCGGGCCCCGTAGCGGGAGAGCCCGCACAGATACGCAGTATTTT
19	TRBJ2-1	-	TRBV11-2	-	CASSLGRSGGSRSPNEQFF	TGTGCCAGCAGCCTCGGCAGGTCGGGCGGATCGCGATCCCCCAATGAGCAGTTCTTC
15	TRBJ2-7	-	TRBV5-1	TRBD1	CASSLAGGFSDEQYF	TGCGCCAGCAGCTTGGCAGGGGGTTTCTCTGACGAGCAGTACTTC
15	TRBJ2-3	-	TRBV9	-	CASSHRGLKTDTQYF	TGTGCCAGCAGCCACAGAGGACTTAAGACAGATACGCAGTATTTT